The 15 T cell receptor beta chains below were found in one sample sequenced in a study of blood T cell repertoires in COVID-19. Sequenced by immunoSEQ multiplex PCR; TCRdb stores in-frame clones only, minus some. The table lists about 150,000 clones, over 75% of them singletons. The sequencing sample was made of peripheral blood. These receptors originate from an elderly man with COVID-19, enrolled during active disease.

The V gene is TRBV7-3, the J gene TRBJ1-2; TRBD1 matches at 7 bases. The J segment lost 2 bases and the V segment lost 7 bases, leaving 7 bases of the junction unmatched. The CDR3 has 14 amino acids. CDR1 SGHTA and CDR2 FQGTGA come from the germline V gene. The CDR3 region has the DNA TGTGCCAGCACCACCGGGACAGAAAACTATGGCTACACCTTC. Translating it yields CASTTGTENYGYTF.

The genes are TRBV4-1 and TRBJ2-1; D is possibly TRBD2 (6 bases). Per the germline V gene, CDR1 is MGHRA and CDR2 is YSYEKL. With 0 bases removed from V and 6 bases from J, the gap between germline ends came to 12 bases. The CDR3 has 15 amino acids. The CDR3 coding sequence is TGCGCCAGCAGCCAAGAGAGACTAGTCCGCAATGAGCAGTTCTTC. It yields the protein CASSQERLVRNEQFF.

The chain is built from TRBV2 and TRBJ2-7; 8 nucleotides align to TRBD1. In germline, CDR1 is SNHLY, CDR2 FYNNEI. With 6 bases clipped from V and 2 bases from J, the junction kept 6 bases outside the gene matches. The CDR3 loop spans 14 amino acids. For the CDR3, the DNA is TGTGCCAGCAGGTGGCAGGGGGCTACCTACGAGCAGTACTTC. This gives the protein CASRWQGATYEQYF. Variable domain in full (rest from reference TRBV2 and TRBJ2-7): EPEVTQTPSHQVTQMGQEVILRCVPISNHLYFYWYRQILGQKVEFLVSFYNNEISEKSEIFDDQFSVERPDGSNFTLKIRSTKLEDSAMYFCASRWQGATYEQYFGPGTRLTVT.

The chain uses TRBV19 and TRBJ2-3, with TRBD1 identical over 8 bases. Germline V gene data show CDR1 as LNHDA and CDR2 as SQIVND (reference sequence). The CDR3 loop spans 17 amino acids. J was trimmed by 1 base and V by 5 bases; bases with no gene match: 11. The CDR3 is CASSQPRQGSRTDTQYF. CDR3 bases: TGTGCCAGTAGTCAACCCCGACAGGGGTCTCGCACAGATACGCAGTATTTT. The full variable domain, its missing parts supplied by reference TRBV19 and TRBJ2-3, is DGGITQSPKYLFRKEGQNVTLSCEQNLNHDAMYWYRQDPGQGLRLIYYSQIVNDFQKGDIAEGYSVSREKKESFPLTVTSAQKNPTAFYLCASSQPRQGSRTDTQYFGPGTRLTVL.

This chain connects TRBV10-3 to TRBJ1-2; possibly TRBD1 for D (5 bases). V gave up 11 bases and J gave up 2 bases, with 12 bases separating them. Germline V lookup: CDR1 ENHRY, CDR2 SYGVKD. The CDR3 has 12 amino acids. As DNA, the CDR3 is TGTGCCTCCGGGGAGGGGAACTATGGCTACACCTTC. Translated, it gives CASGEGNYGYTF.

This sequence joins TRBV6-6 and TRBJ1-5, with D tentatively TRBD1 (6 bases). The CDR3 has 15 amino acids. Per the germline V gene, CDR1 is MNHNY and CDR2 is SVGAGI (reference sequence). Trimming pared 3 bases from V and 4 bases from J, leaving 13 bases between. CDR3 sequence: CASSYFGQTNQPQHF. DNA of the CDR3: TGTGCCAGCAGTTATTTTGGACAGACTAATCAGCCCCAGCATTTT.

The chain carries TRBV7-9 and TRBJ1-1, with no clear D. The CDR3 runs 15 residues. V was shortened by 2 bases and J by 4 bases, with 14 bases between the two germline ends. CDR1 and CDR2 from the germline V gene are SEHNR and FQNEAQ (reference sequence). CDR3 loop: CASSLNSWGGTEAFF. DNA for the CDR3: TGTGCCAGCAGCTTAAATAGTTGGGGAGGCACTGAAGCTTTCTTT.

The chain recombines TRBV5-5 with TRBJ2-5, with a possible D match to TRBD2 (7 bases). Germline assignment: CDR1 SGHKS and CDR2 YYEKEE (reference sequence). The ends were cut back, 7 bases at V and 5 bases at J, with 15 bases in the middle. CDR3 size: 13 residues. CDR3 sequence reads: CASEGEGSETQYF. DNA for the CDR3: TGTGCCAGCGAGGGGGAGGGTTCGGAGACCCAGTACTTC.

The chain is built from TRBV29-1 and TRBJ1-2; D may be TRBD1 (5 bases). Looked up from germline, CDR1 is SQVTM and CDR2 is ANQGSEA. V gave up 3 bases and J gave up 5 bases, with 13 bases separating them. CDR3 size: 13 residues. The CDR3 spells CSVDFGHGYGYTF. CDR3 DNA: TGCAGCGTTGACTTCGGACACGGATATGGCTACACCTTC.

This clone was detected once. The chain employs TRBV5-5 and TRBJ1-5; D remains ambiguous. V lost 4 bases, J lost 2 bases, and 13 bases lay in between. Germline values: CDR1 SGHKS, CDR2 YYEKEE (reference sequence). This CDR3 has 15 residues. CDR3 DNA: TGTGCCAGCAGCCTTAGAGTAGCTGGCAATCAGCCCCAGCATTTT. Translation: CASSLRVAGNQPQHF.

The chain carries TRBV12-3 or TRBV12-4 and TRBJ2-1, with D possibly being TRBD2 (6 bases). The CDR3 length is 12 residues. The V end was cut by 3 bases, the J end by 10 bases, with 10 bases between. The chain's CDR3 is CASSFGSGEQFF. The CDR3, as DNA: TGTGCCAGCAGTTTTGGTAGCGGCGAGCAGTTCTTC.

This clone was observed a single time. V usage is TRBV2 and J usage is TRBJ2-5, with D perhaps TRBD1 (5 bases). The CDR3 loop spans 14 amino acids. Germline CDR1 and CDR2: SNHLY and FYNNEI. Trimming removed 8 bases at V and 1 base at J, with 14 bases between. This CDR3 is CASPKRGSQETQYF. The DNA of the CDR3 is TGTGCCAGCCCTAAAAGGGGCAGCCAAGAGACCCAGTACTTC.

The CDR3 spells CASSQVGGGDRLGKLFF. In DNA form, the CDR3 reads TGTGCCAGCAGCCAAGTTGGAGGGGGCGATAGGTTGGGAAAACTGTTTTTT. The rearrangement uses TRBV3-1 (or the pseudogene TRBV3-2) and TRBJ1-4; TRBD1 agrees at 7 bases. Trimming at V came to 1 base and at J to 10 bases, leaving 15 bases not matched to a gene. The CDR3 has 17 residues. CDR1 and CDR2 from the germline V gene are LGHDT and YNNKEL (reference sequence).

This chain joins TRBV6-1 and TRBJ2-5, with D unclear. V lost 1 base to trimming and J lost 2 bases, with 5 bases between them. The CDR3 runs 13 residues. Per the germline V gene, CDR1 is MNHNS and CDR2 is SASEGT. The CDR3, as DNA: TGTGCCAGCAGTGAAGAGACTCAAGAGACCCAGTACTTC. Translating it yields CASSEETQETQYF.

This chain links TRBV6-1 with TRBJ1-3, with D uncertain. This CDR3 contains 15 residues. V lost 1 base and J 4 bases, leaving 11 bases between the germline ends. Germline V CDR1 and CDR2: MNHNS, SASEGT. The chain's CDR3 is CASSEVWAEGNTIYF. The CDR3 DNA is TGTGCCAGCAGTGAAGTCTGGGCAGAAGGAAACACCATATATTTT.